Listed below are T cell receptor beta chains from one sample, sequenced in a study of shared T cell receptors in the human thymus. Generated by immunoSEQ multiplex PCR, the TCRdb table keeps only in-frame clones and is missing some. This repertoire shows over 450,000 clones, approximately 80% found once; its top ten account for about 0.014%. The same sample was also studied in work on human thymus T cells.

The material sequenced was thymocytes. The receptors were sampled from a boy under two years old with a congenital heart defect. CDR3s include the opening cysteine and the closing phenylalanine or tryptophan. Fields, in order: V gene, J gene, CDR3 protein.

TRBV6-5	TRBJ1-2	CASSYGLGGGYTF
TRBV11-2	TRBJ2-4	CASSLDQPSRVDKNIQYF
TRBV7-8	TRBJ2-7	CASSSNSGGSSYEQYF
TRBV4-2	TRBJ2-3	CASSQALGTSGYTDTQYF
TRBV7-9	TRBJ2-7	CASSSPGTGASEQYF
TRBV19	TRBJ2-1	CASSPRLIWELNEQFF
TRBV25-1	TRBJ2-1	CASSPRQGVNNEQFF
TRBV4-3	TRBJ2-5	CASSQERSGGGETQYF
TRBV4-1	TRBJ1-5	CASSREGFQGGGWQPQHF
TRBV29-1	TRBJ2-5	CSVSHDRGTDEETQYF
TRBV5-1	TRBJ1-2	CASSLAQGLEYGYTF
TRBV29-1	TRBJ2-7	CSVRRNISAGSSEQYF
TRBV5-4	TRBJ2-5	CASSPHPGGKETQYF
TRBV28	TRBJ2-7	CASSPPLARGNEQYF
TRBV9	TRBJ2-1	CASSVAIEAKFF
TRBV7-2	TRBJ2-7	CASSLGWASVVNEQYF
TRBV28	TRBJ2-5	CASSSHRQGQYF
TRBV5-4	TRBJ1-5	CASSQTLGQTDNQPQHF
TRBV7-2	TRBJ2-7	CASSPTGLIEQYF
TRBV6-4	TRBJ2-1	CASSDSKGGSIDEQFF
TRBV5-1	TRBJ1-2	CASSRGRGGYGYTF
TRBV4-3	TRBJ2-2	CASSQGWRTGELFF
TRBV6-5	TRBJ2-1	CASSYGLAGLNEQFF
TRBV5-1	TRBJ2-3	CASSPFSGSSTDTQYF
TRBV4-2	TRBJ2-4	CASSLYLLGTVTEGGLPKNIQYF
TRBV7-2	TRBJ2-1	CASSSGLAGVRNNEQFF
TRBV14	TRBJ1-1	CASSQNFGRGAEAFF
TRBV7-8	TRBJ2-3	CASSLRQGGSDTQYF
TRBV28	TRBJ2-7	CASSLFVRGLLAGGSYEQYF
TRBV7-6	TRBJ2-2	CASSNSRSPNTGELFF
TRBV4-1	TRBJ2-1	CASSPSPGTGGKEQFF
TRBV7-9	TRBJ2-7	CASSNRGGPPHEQYF
TRBV5-1	TRBJ2-7	CASSPESSGSSYEQYF
TRBV5-6	TRBJ2-7	CASSFGQYPHEQYF
TRBV18	TRBJ2-3	CASSFGGGRPTDTQYF
TRBV19	TRBJ2-3	CASRLAGAPHTQYF
TRBV28	TRBJ2-5	CASTSGGVRETQYF
TRBV27	TRBJ2-1	CASTRGSVQTSGITSSYNEQFF
TRBV4-3	TRBJ2-1	CASSQDRAVGLYNEQFF
TRBV10-2	TRBJ2-7	CASGTTGASYEQYF
TRBV27	TRBJ2-1	CASSLDRLAGVYEQFF
TRBV19	TRBJ2-2	CASSLVAGVTGELFF
TRBV5-5	TRBJ2-1	CASSLKENEQFF
TRBV19	TRBJ2-1	CASKQGDLGEQFF
TRBV11-2	NA	CASSFPGLRTQYF
TRBV2	TRBJ2-7	CASRPEGRYEQYF
TRBV7-9	TRBJ2-1	CASSLLGQGYNEQFF
TRBV7-6	TRBJ2-3	CASSPRQDPSTDTQYF
TRBV19	TRBJ2-2	CASSPYRGELFF
TRBV28	TRBJ1-5	CASRYDWARGTSNQPQHF
TRBV27	TRBJ2-7	CASRPRGWGPYEQYF
TRBV15	TRBJ2-6	CATRRPGQGFSGANVLTF